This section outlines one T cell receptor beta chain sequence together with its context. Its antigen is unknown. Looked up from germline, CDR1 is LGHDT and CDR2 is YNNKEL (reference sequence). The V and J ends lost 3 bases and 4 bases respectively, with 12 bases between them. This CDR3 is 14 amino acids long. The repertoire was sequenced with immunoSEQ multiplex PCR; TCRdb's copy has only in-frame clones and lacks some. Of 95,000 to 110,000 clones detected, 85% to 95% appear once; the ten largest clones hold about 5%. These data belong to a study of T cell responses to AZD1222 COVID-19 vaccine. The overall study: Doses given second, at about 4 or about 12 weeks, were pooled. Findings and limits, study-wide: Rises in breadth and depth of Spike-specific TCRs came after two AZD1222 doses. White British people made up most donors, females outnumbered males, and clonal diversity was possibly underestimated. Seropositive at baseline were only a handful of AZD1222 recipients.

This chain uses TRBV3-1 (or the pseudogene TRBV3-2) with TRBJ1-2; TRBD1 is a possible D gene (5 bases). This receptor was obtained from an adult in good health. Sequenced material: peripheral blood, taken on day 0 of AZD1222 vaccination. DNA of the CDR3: TGTGCCAGCAGCCACAGGGATTTGATCTATGGCTACACCTTC. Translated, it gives CASSHRDLIYGYTF.